A selection of T cell receptor beta chains follows, all from one sample in a study of cytomegalovirus exposure and HLA in healthy donors. TCRdb's table, derived via immunoSEQ multiplex PCR, lists solely in-frame clones and lacks some. The sample yields some 140,000 clones, around 78% seen once. The specimen sequenced was PBMCs. The receptors were gathered from a female donor in good health and CMV-seropositive. CDR3s leave out the opening cysteine and the closing phenylalanine or tryptophan. The D gene is left open where the match is weak.

v_gene: TRBV5-1
j_gene: TRBJ2-2
d_gene: TRBD1
CDR3aa: ASSSDRGTGELF

v_gene: TRBV29-1
j_gene: TRBJ1-2
d_gene: -
CDR3aa: SVDGGGAFYGYT

v_gene: TRBV6-1
j_gene: TRBJ2-3
d_gene: TRBD2
CDR3aa: ASSDRLAGADTQY

v_gene: TRBV2
j_gene: TRBJ2-5
d_gene: -
CDR3aa: ASSEDGGLQETQY

v_gene: TRBV2
j_gene: TRBJ2-5
d_gene: -
CDR3aa: ASSESAVRETQY

v_gene: TRBV5-4
j_gene: TRBJ2-3
d_gene: -
CDR3aa: ASSGGTGRTDTQY

v_gene: TRBV7-3
j_gene: TRBJ2-7
d_gene: TRBD2
CDR3aa: ASSLRGRDEQY

v_gene: TRBV5-1
j_gene: TRBJ1-6
d_gene: TRBD1
CDR3aa: ASSSGQGLSPLH

v_gene: TRBV5-4
j_gene: TRBJ2-5
d_gene: TRBD1
CDR3aa: ASSWDSSAGETQY

v_gene: TRBV25-1
j_gene: TRBJ1-3
d_gene: TRBD1
CDR3aa: ASSDKGAKGNTIY

v_gene: TRBV7-9
j_gene: -
d_gene: -
CDR3aa: ASSSLYEQY

v_gene: TRBV28
j_gene: TRBJ2-7
d_gene: -
CDR3aa: ASSFLGGNYEQY

v_gene: TRBV10-1
j_gene: TRBJ1-1
d_gene: TRBD1
CDR3aa: ASSRTGVSGTEAF

v_gene: TRBV5-1
j_gene: TRBJ1-1
d_gene: TRBD1
CDR3aa: ASSPGQGAMNTEAF

v_gene: TRBV30
j_gene: TRBJ2-7
d_gene: TRBD1
CDR3aa: AWSVWQGALEQY

v_gene: TRBV30
j_gene: TRBJ2-4
d_gene: -
CDR3aa: AWSRQGAKNIQY

v_gene: TRBV19
j_gene: TRBJ1-2
d_gene: TRBD1
CDR3aa: ASKTGGAPYGYT

v_gene: TRBV6-5
j_gene: TRBJ2-7
d_gene: TRBD2
CDR3aa: ASSTSGILSYEQY

v_gene: TRBV6-1
j_gene: TRBJ1-4
d_gene: -
CDR3aa: ASSEVLNEKLF

v_gene: TRBV25-1
j_gene: TRBJ2-5
d_gene: TRBD1
CDR3aa: ASSEEQGDGWETQY

v_gene: TRBV28
j_gene: TRBJ2-3
d_gene: -
CDR3aa: ASSTTDPTEAGTDTQY

v_gene: TRBV5-6
j_gene: TRBJ2-1
d_gene: TRBD2
CDR3aa: ASSLRAGNEQF

v_gene: TRBV6-5
j_gene: TRBJ1-5
d_gene: TRBD1
CDR3aa: ASTDREGQPQH

v_gene: TRBV18
j_gene: TRBJ2-7
d_gene: TRBD1
CDR3aa: ASSPGQGSYEQY

v_gene: TRBV7-9
j_gene: TRBJ1-4
d_gene: TRBD1
CDR3aa: ASSYPGQGVEKLF

v_gene: TRBV6-4
j_gene: TRBJ1-2
d_gene: -
CDR3aa: ASSVGAGYGYT

v_gene: TRBV2
j_gene: TRBJ2-5
d_gene: TRBD1
CDR3aa: ASSALQGGEETQY

v_gene: TRBV7-3
j_gene: TRBJ2-1
d_gene: TRBD1
CDR3aa: ASSLLGQGDNEQF

v_gene: TRBV6-5
j_gene: TRBJ1-6
d_gene: TRBD1
CDR3aa: ASSSGTGRSPLH

v_gene: TRBV9
j_gene: TRBJ2-1
d_gene: -
CDR3aa: ASSVVGLSSEQF

v_gene: TRBV7-9
j_gene: TRBJ2-3
d_gene: -
CDR3aa: ASRSRGMITDTQY

v_gene: TRBV5-1
j_gene: TRBJ1-2
d_gene: -
CDR3aa: ASSISNRAYGYT

v_gene: TRBV15
j_gene: TRBJ2-7
d_gene: TRBD1
CDR3aa: ATSQRTGPYEQY

v_gene: TRBV5-4
j_gene: TRBJ2-7
d_gene: -
CDR3aa: AITGTSDNYEQY

v_gene: TRBV5-5
j_gene: TRBJ2-7
d_gene: -
CDR3aa: ASSLAGTYEQY

v_gene: TRBV5-1
j_gene: TRBJ2-7
d_gene: TRBD2
CDR3aa: ASSFGGRGRSTYEQY

v_gene: TRBV7-3
j_gene: TRBJ1-1
d_gene: -
CDR3aa: ASSLVSGSSEAF

v_gene: TRBV2
j_gene: TRBJ2-5
d_gene: -
CDR3aa: ASSDPTGRETQY

v_gene: TRBV6-6
j_gene: TRBJ1-1
d_gene: -
CDR3aa: ASSSQGGTEAF

v_gene: TRBV5-1
j_gene: TRBJ1-1
d_gene: -
CDR3aa: ASRTAADTEAF

v_gene: TRBV27
j_gene: TRBJ1-2
d_gene: -
CDR3aa: ASSFGQLEGYT

v_gene: TRBV30
j_gene: TRBJ2-7
d_gene: -
CDR3aa: AWTRGSTYEQY

v_gene: TRBV5-1
j_gene: TRBJ1-3
d_gene: -
CDR3aa: ASSLAGKGNTIY

v_gene: TRBV5-6
j_gene: TRBJ1-3
d_gene: TRBD1
CDR3aa: ASSAGTGAYTIY

v_gene: TRBV10-3
j_gene: TRBJ1-2
d_gene: -
CDR3aa: AISEDGQKYGYT

v_gene: TRBV19
j_gene: TRBJ2-6
d_gene: TRBD1
CDR3aa: ASRDRDPSGANVLT

v_gene: TRBV5-1
j_gene: TRBJ2-5
d_gene: -
CDR3aa: ASSQGSLQETQY

v_gene: TRBV6-5
j_gene: TRBJ1-2
d_gene: TRBD1
CDR3aa: ASSPRGQGNYGYT

v_gene: TRBV18
j_gene: TRBJ2-5
d_gene: TRBD1
CDR3aa: ASTKRDSQETQY